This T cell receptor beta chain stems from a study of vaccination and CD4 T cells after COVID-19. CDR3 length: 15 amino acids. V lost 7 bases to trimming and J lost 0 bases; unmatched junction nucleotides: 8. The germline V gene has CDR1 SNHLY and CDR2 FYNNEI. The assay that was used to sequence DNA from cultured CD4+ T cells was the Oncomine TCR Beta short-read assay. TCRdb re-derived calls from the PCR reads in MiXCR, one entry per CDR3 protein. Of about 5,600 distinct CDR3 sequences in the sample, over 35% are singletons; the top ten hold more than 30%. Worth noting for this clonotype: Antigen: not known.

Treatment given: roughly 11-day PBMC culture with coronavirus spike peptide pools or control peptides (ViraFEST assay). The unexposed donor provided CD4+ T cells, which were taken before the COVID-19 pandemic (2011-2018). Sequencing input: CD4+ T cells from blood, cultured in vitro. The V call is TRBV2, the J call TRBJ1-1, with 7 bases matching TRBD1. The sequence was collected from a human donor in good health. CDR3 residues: CASTSGQLMNTEAFF. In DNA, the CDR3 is TGTGCCAGCACTTCGGGACAGCTTATGAACACTGAAGCTTTCTTT.